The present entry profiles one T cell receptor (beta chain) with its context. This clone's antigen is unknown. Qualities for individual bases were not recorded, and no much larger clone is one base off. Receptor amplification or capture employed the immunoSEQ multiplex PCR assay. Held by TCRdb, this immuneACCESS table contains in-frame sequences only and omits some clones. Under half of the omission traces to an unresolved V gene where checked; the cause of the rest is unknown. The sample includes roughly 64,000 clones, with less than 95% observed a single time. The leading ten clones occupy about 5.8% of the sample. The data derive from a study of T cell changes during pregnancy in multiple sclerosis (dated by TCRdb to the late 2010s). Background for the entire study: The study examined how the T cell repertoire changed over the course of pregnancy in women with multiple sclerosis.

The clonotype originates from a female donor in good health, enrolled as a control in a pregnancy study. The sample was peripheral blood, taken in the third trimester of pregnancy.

In nucleotides, the sequence is TGTGCCAGCAGCTTCCCGGACAGGGATTGGACTGAAGCTTTCTTT. Translation gives CASSFPDRDWTEAFF. The sequence is built from TRBV7-9 and TRBJ1-1, and 8 junctional nucleotides match TRBD1. The CDR3 runs 15 amino acids, cysteine and phenylalanine included. Kept here is only the CDR3 DNA, which spans 45 bases and is read in frame from base 1. V has 3 bases trimmed and J has 5 bases trimmed; junction bases matching no gene number 8. The germline V gene (reference sequence) provides CDR1 SEHNR and CDR2 FQNEAQ. Reference TRBV7-9 and TRBJ1-1 proteins supply the regions before and after the CDR3; the full variable domain is: DTGVSQNPRHKITKRGQNVTFRCDPISEHNRLYWYRQTLGQGPEFLTYFQNEAQLEKSRLLSDRFSAERPKGSFSTLEIQRTEQGDSAMYLCASSFPDRDWTEAFFGQGTRLTVV.